This record looks at one T cell receptor (beta chain) sequence and its context. Germline lookup yields CDR1 MGHRA and CDR2 YSYEKL. The CDR3 extends over 17 amino acids. V shed 4 bases and J 3 bases; nucleotides not matched to a gene: 9. This specimen belongs to a study of blood T cell repertoires in COVID-19. TCRdb keeps only in-frame clones here, not all; method: immunoSEQ multiplex PCR. The profile shows approximately 260,000 clones, approximately 78% of them singletons. The V call is TRBV4-1, the J call TRBJ1-1, with 12 positions matching TRBD1. This clonotype originated in a woman aged 55-69 years with active or convalescent COVID-19. Sequenced: peripheral blood. CDR3 sequence reads: CASSPRDRGRLDTEAFF. Here the CDR3 DNA reads TGCGCCAGCAGCCCCCGGGACAGGGGGCGCTTGGACACTGAAGCTTTCTTT.